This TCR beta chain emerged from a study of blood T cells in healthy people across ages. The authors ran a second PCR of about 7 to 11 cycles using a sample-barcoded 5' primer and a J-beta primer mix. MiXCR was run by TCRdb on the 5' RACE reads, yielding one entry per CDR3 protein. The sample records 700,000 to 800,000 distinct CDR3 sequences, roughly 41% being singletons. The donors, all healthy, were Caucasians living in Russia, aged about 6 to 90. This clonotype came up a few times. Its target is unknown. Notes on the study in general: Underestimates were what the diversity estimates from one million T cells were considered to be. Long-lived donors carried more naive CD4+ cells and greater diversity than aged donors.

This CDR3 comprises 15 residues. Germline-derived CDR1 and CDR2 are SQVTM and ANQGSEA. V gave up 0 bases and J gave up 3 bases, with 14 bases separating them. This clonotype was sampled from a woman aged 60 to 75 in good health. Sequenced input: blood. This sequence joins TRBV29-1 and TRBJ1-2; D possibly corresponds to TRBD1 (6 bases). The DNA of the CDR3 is TGCAGCGTTGAAGATCGAAGGGGGGCAGACTATGGCTACACCTTC. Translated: CSVEDRRGADYGYTF.